Presented here are 17 T cell receptor beta chains from one specimen sequenced in a study of T cell responses to AZD1222 COVID-19 vaccine. The protocol was immunoSEQ multiplex PCR, while the TCRdb copy is restricted to in-frame clones and leaves out a portion. In the table there are about 140,000 clones, about 86% of which are singletons. Here the sequenced sample was peripheral blood, taken on day 0 of AZD1222 vaccination. The receptors shown here come from an adult in good health.

V is TRBV28 and J is TRBJ2-3, with TRBD2 identical over 9 bases. The CDR3 is 16 amino acids. Unmatched junction bases numbered 8, after V lost 2 bases and J lost 5 bases. The germline V gene encodes CDR1 MDHEN and CDR2 SYDVKM. The CDR3 DNA sequence: TGTGCCAGCAGTTTACCTCAAGCGGGAGGTGGAGATACGCAGTATTTT. It codes for CASSLPQAGGGDTQYF.

The chain is built from TRBV6-5 and TRBJ2-7, with 8 bases lining up with TRBD2. Germline V gene sequence: CDR1 MNHEY, CDR2 SVGAGI. V shed 5 bases, J shed 5 bases, and the junction held 11 bases outside the gene matches. CDR3 size: 15 residues. The CDR3, as DNA: TGTGCCAGCAGTATTCGGTTAGCGGGACGTAACGAGCAGTACTTC. As protein: CASSIRLAGRNEQYF.

J is TRBJ2-5 and V is TRBV28; TRBD2 matches 12 bases. CDR3 length equals 16 residues. The V gene's germline CDR1 is MDHEN and CDR2 SYDVKM. The V segment lost 6 bases and the J segment 4 bases; nucleotides outside the gene matches: 9. CDR3 sequence: CASSQRLAGGLETQYF. For the CDR3, the DNA is TGTGCCAGCAGCCAAAGGCTAGCGGGAGGGTTAGAGACCCAGTACTTC. The variable domain in full, completed from reference TRBV28 and TRBJ2-5, reads DVKVTQSSRYLVKRTGEKVFLECVQDMDHENMFWYRQDPGLGLRLIYFSYDVKMKEKGDIPEGYSVSREKKERFSLILESASTNQTSMYLCASSQRLAGGLETQYFGPGTRLLVL.

This clone is a singleton in its sample. The V gene is TRBV3-1 (or the pseudogene TRBV3-2), the J gene TRBJ2-7, with 8 positions matching TRBD2. The ends lost 0 bases at V and 3 bases at J; junction bases unmatched: 4. CDR3 length: 15 residues. Germline CDR1 and CDR2: LGHDT and YNNKEL (reference sequence). This CDR3 is CASSQDSGIFYEQYF. The CDR3 coding sequence is TGTGCCAGCAGCCAAGATAGCGGGATATTCTACGAGCAGTACTTC.

The chain carries TRBV6-5 and TRBJ1-1, with a tentative D call TRBD1 (5 bases). The CDR3 has 13 residues. The V and J ends lost 2 bases and 3 bases respectively, with 7 bases between them. Germline lookup yields CDR1 MNHEY and CDR2 SVGAGI. The CDR3 DNA reads as TGTGCCAGCAGTTACAGGGGAGACACTGAAGCTTTCTTT. It is translated as CASSYRGDTEAFF.

The chain combines TRBV28 with TRBJ2-7; 8 positions agree with TRBD2. CDR1 and CDR2 (germline): MDHEN, SYDVKM. The CDR3 extends over 15 amino acids. J was trimmed by 4 bases and V by 7 bases; bases with no gene match: 12. The CDR3 loop reads CASTQPGSGSYEQYF. The CDR3 DNA is TGTGCCAGCACCCAACCCGGGAGCGGGAGTTACGAGCAGTACTTC. The full variable domain, rest sourced from reference TRBV28 and TRBJ2-7, is DVKVTQSSRYLVKRTGEKVFLECVQDMDHENMFWYRQDPGLGLRLIYFSYDVKMKEKGDIPEGYSVSREKKERFSLILESASTNQTSMYLCASTQPGSGSYEQYFGPGTRLTVT.

The V gene is TRBV28, the J gene TRBJ1-1; D is undetermined. Trimming pared 4 bases from V and 3 bases from J, leaving 12 bases between. This CDR3 has 14 amino acids. CDR1 is MDHEN, CDR2 SYDVKM, per germline. CDR3 nucleotides: TGTGCCAGCAGTTCCCCCGGGAGGCACACTGAAGCTTTCTTT. This codes for CASSSPGRHTEAFF.

The chain couples TRBV5-1 to TRBJ2-1; TRBD1 might be the D (6 bases). The CDR3 extends over 16 amino acids. CDR1 and CDR2 from the germline V gene are SGHRS and YFSETQ. V lost 7 bases, J lost 0 bases, and 17 bases lay in between. CDR3 coding DNA: TGCGCCAGCCTCCCTTTCCCGACAGGCTCCTACAATGAGCAGTTCTTC. Its translation is CASLPFPTGSYNEQFF.

The J gene is TRBJ1-2, the V gene TRBV27, with TRBD1 as a possible D gene (5 bases). The germline V gene has CDR1 MNHEY and CDR2 SMNVEV (reference sequence). The length of the CDR3 is 13 residues. V lost 4 bases to trimming and J lost 4 bases, with 10 bases between them. CDR3 sequence: CASSSGDFYGYTF. The CDR3 bases are TGTGCCAGCAGTTCTGGGGACTTCTATGGCTACACCTTC.

The chain links TRBV19 to TRBJ1-3; D is unresolved. Trimming shortened V by 2 bases and J by 0 bases, and 5 bases separated the two germline ends. This CDR3 has 14 residues. Germline V gene lookup returns CDR1 LNHDA and CDR2 SQIVND (reference sequence). The CDR3 region is CASSIQRSGNTIYF. The DNA of the CDR3 is TGTGCCAGTAGTATACAGCGCTCTGGAAACACCATATATTTT.

The chain is built from TRBV28 and TRBJ2-3, with 8 bases that match TRBD1. Trimming cost V 4 bases and J 6 bases; bases outside gene matches: 6. Germline V gives CDR1 MDHEN, CDR2 SYDVKM. There are 14 residues in the CDR3. The CDR3 DNA reads as TGTGCCAGCAGTTATGGGGACAGGTTCGATACGCAGTATTTT. Translated: CASSYGDRFDTQYF.

This chain joins TRBV20-1 and TRBJ2-7; TRBD2 is a possible D gene (6 bases). The germline gives CDR1 DFQATT, CDR2 SNEGSKA (reference sequence). The V gene lost 3 bases and the J gene lost 7 bases, with 25 bases spanning the gap. CDR3 size: 16 residues. CDR3 in amino acids: CSASKTGLSAFGEQYF. CDR3 bases: TGCAGTGCTAGTAAAACCGGACTATCTGCGTTCGGGGAGCAGTACTTC.

The genes are TRBV5-1 and TRBJ1-1, with unresolved D. The V and J ends lost 0 bases and 6 bases respectively, with 18 bases between them. Per germline, CDR1 SGHRS and CDR2 YFSETQ. The CDR3 length is 16 residues. CDR3 in amino acids: CASSLVGGGLDPEAFF. The CDR3 bases are TGCGCCAGCAGCTTGGTGGGTGGAGGGCTCGACCCTGAAGCTTTCTTT.

This chain links TRBV7-8 with TRBJ1-1; D unresolved. This CDR3 is 17 amino acids long. The V gene's germline CDR1 is SGHVS and CDR2 FQNEAQ. V shed 0 bases and J shed 1 base, with 15 bases lying between them. The CDR3 sequence is CASSLANPGLGNTEAFF. CDR3 coding DNA: TGTGCCAGCAGCTTAGCAAATCCGGGCCTGGGGAACACTGAAGCTTTCTTT.

The rearrangement links TRBV30 to TRBJ2-1, with TRBD2 identical over 8 bases. The junction had 3 bases not matched to a gene; V was cut back by 2 bases and J by 9 bases. CDR3 length: 12 residues. CDR1 and CDR2 (germline): GTSNPN, SVGIG (reference sequence). CDR3 in amino acids: CAWSSGSAEQFF. The CDR3 DNA is TGTGCCTGGAGTAGCGGGAGTGCTGAGCAGTTCTTC. Based on the CDR3 plus reference TRBV30 and TRBJ2-1, the full variable domain is SQTIHQWPATLVQPVGSPLSLECTVEGTSNPNLYWYRQAAGRGLQLLFYSVGIGQISSEVPQNLSASRPQDRQFILSSKKLLLSDSGFYLCAWSSGSAEQFFGPGTRLTVL.

The chain couples TRBV6-5 to TRBJ2-7; the D call may be TRBD1 or TRBD2 (5 bases each). Per germline, CDR1 MNHEY and CDR2 SVGAGI. V was clipped by 5 bases and J by 0 bases, with 14 bases between them. The length of the CDR3 is 15 residues. CDR3 region: CASSTDIGASYEQYF. The CDR3 nucleotides read TGTGCCAGCAGTACTGACATCGGGGCCTCCTACGAGCAGTACTTC.

This chain connects TRBV7-2 to TRBJ2-3; no firm D call. Trimming removed 1 base at V and 6 bases at J, with 8 bases between. Germline CDR1 reads SGHTA; CDR2 reads FQGNSA. The CDR3 is made up of 13 amino acids. The chain's CDR3 is CASSLGEGDTQYF. The CDR3 nucleotides are TGTGCCAGCAGCTTAGGGGAAGGGGATACGCAGTATTTT.